These T cell receptor beta chains were read from a single sample in a study of CD8+ T cells in alopecia areata. Measured with immunoSEQ multiplex PCR; TCRdb has only the in-frame clones, and not every one. The data contain about 260,000 clones, 60% of them singletons. The specimen was CD4+ T cells sorted from blood, collected between weeks 51 and 52, from a patient treated with tofacitinib. The receptor set was obtained from a human donor with alopecia areata. The CDR3 runs from the conserved cysteine through the conserved F or W. D genes are given only for firm matches. A clone size is listed for some rows: how often the clone was seen (once, few, many), or a class if it is expanded.

NA,TRBV5-6,NA,TRBJ1-2,CASSLGGNYGYTF,TGTGCCAGCAGCTTGGGGGGTAACTATGGCTACACCTTC
NA,TRBV30,NA,TRBJ2-3,CAWGTGTDTQYF,TGTGCCTGGGGTACGGGCACAGATACGCAGTATTTT
NA,TRBV2,NA,TRBJ2-7,CASSTGPSYEQYF,TGTGCCAGCAGCACAGGGCCCTCCTACGAGCAGTACTTC
NA,TRBV10-3,NA,TRBJ1-5,CAISESLENQPQHF,TGTGCCATCAGTGAGTCGTTGGAGAATCAGCCCCAGCATTTT
TRBD2,TRBV5-1,NA,TRBJ2-7,CASSSGGVDEQYF,TGCGCCAGCAGCTCGGGAGGGGTTGACGAGCAGTACTTC
TRBD1,TRBV7-9,NA,TRBJ2-1,CASSWGQGADEQFF,TGTGCCAGCAGCTGGGGACAGGGGGCCGATGAGCAGTTCTTC
NA,TRBV9,NA,TRBJ2-1,CASSVIPDNEQFF,TGTGCCAGCAGCGTTATTCCCGACAATGAGCAGTTCTTC
NA,TRBV5-1,few,TRBJ2-1,CASSLAGAEQFF,TGCGCCAGCAGCTTGGCTGGAGCTGAGCAGTTCTTC
NA,TRBV7-6,NA,TRBJ2-7,CASSLTGKSYEQYF,TGTGCCAGCAGCTTAACAGGGAAATCCTACGAGCAGTACTTC
NA,TRBV20-1,NA,TRBJ2-1,CSARPRDVEFF,TGCAGTGCTAGACCCCGGGACGTTGAGTTCTTC
NA,TRBV7-9,once,TRBJ2-5,CASSLGGGGETQYF,TGTGCCAGCAGCTTAGGCGGAGGAGGAGAGACCCAGTACTTC
NA,TRBV10-3,NA,TRBJ1-1,CATLLTENTEAFF,TGTGCCACCCTATTGACGGAGAACACTGAAGCTTTCTTT
NA,TRBV9,NA,TRBJ1-1,CASSVVSENTEAFF,TGTGCCAGCAGCGTAGTTTCCGAGAACACTGAAGCTTTCTTT
TRBD2,TRBV30,NA,TRBJ2-1,CAWLPRGGANEQFF,TGTGCCTGGCTGCCCCGGGGGGGGGCCAATGAGCAGTTCTTC
NA,TRBV6-5,NA,TRBJ1-3,CASRRGSGNTIYF,TGTGCCAGCAGGAGGGGAAGTGGAAACACCATATATTTT
TRBD2,TRBV4-1,NA,TRBJ2-1,CASSLTSGGAHNEQFF,TGCGCCAGCAGCCTTACTAGCGGGGGGGCCCATAATGAGCAGTTCTTC
NA,TRBV29-1,many,TRBJ2-2,CSVDSTNTGELFF,TGCAGCGTTGATTCGACCAACACCGGGGAGCTGTTTTTT
TRBD1,TRBV2,few,TRBJ1-1,CASSWDRGAFF,TGTGCCAGCAGTTGGGACAGGGGAGCTTTCTTT
NA,TRBV30,NA,TRBJ2-4,CAWSRATKNIQYF,TGTGCCTGGTCTAGGGCCACCAAAAACATTCAGTACTTC
TRBD2,TRBV11-2,once,TRBJ2-3,CASSLGLAIEDTQYF,TGTGCCAGCAGCTTAGGACTAGCGATAGAGGATACGCAGTATTTT
TRBD1,TRBV2,NA,TRBJ2-2,CASSRDRVVTGELFF,TGTGCCAGCAGCAGGGACAGGGTAGTCACCGGGGAGCTGTTTTTT
NA,TRBV7-2,few,TRBJ2-5,CASSSQETQYF,TGTGCCAGCAGCTCTCAAGAGACCCAGTACTTC
NA,TRBV9,once,TRBJ1-1,CASSVVTDFNTEAFF,TGTGCCAGCAGCGTAGTAACAGATTTTAACACTGAAGCTTTCTTT
NA,TRBV7-9,few,TRBJ1-6,CASSQTGGDSPLHF,TGTGCCAGCAGCCAAACAGGAGGGGATTCACCCCTCCACTTT
NA,TRBV9,NA,TRBJ2-3,CASSVGPTGATSTDTQYF,TGTGCCAGCAGCGTCGGACCGACAGGAGCGACTAGCACAGATACGCAGTATTTT
NA,TRBV29-1,few,TRBJ2-1,CSVGDKGFF,TGCAGCGTTGGGGACAAGGGGTTCTTC
NA,TRBV9,once,TRBJ2-3,CASSPRPGTDTQYF,TGTGCCAGCAGCCCCCGTCCCGGCACAGATACGCAGTATTTT
NA,TRBV9,NA,TRBJ1-5,CASSVEGSEGQPQHF,TGTGCCAGCAGCGTCGAGGGATCCGAAGGGCAGCCCCAGCATTTT
NA,TRBV29-1,NA,TRBJ2-7,CSVGKGGINSYEQYF,TGCAGCGTCGGCAAGGGGGGGATTAACTCCTACGAGCAGTACTTC
TRBD1,TRBV4-1,NA,TRBJ1-5,CASSHPKGGGGLVQPQHF,TGCGCCAGCAGCCACCCCAAAGGGGGAGGGGGCCTCGTGCAGCCCCAGCATTTT
NA,TRBV29-1,NA,TRBJ2-5,CSVGRFGAQETQYF,TGCAGCGTTGGGAGGTTCGGCGCCCAAGAGACCCAGTACTTC
TRBD1,TRBV29-1,NA,TRBJ2-3,CSVNGGQAADTQYF,TGCAGCGTTAACGGGGGACAGGCTGCAGATACGCAGTATTTT
TRBD1,TRBV7-9,NA,TRBJ1-6,CASRSGTGGYNSPLHF,TGTGCCAGCAGATCCGGGACAGGGGGCTATAATTCACCCCTCCACTTT
NA,TRBV4-1,NA,TRBJ1-6,CASSQEENEGSPLHF,TGCGCCAGCAGCCAAGAAGAGAATGAGGGTTCACCCCTCCACTTT
NA,TRBV7-2,once,TRBJ2-2,CASSFRDGGTGELFF,TGTGCCAGCAGCTTCCGGGACGGAGGCACCGGGGAGCTGTTTTTT
NA,TRBV29-1,NA,TRBJ1-2,CSVTSDRLWNYGYTF,TGCAGCGTGACCTCAGACAGGCTCTGGAACTATGGCTACACCTTC
NA,TRBV6-6,NA,TRBJ2-6,CASSGGSGANVLTF,TGTGCCAGCAGTGGAGGATCTGGGGCCAACGTCCTGACTTTC
NA,TRBV29-1,NA,TRBJ2-1,CSVGRGSSYNEQFF,TGCAGCGTTGGTCGAGGTAGCTCCTACAATGAGCAGTTCTTC
NA,TRBV4-2,NA,TRBJ1-1,CASSQDRYMNTEAFF,TGTGCCAGCAGCCAAGATAGGTACATGAACACTGAAGCTTTCTTT
NA,TRBV9,NA,TRBJ2-7,CASSRQSSSYEQYF,TGTGCCAGCAGCAGACAGAGCAGCTCCTACGAGCAGTACTTC
NA,TRBV2,NA,TRBJ1-2,CASSSTLNYGYTF,TGTGCCAGTTCGTCGACATTGAACTATGGCTACACCTTC
NA,TRBV29-1,NA,TRBJ2-1,CSVRDFRQFF,TGCAGCGTTCGGGACTTTCGGCAGTTCTTC
TRBD2,TRBV7-9,NA,TRBJ2-1,CASSSGLGGSYNEQFF,TGTGCCAGCAGCTCCGGTTTGGGGGGGAGCTACAATGAGCAGTTCTTC
NA,TRBV30,NA,TRBJ2-7,CAWLLRDEQYF,TGTGCCTGGCTGCTCAGGGACGAGCAGTACTTC
NA,TRBV4-3,few,TRBJ1-2,CASSQKAQTYGYTF,TGCGCCAGCAGCCAAAAGGCTCAGACCTATGGCTACACCTTC
NA,TRBV7-3,NA,TRBJ2-3,CASSSRTYTDTQYF,TGTGCCAGCAGCTCACGGACATACACAGATACGCAGTATTTT
NA,TRBV30,NA,TRBJ2-7,CAWSPRGAGEQYF,TGTGCCTGGAGTCCACGGGGCGCTGGAGAGCAGTACTTC
NA,TRBV6-5,NA,TRBJ1-1,CASSAQSNTEAFF,TGTGCCAGCAGTGCCCAATCGAACACTGAAGCTTTCTTT
NA,TRBV29-1,NA,TRBJ2-3,CSVTGSGTDTQYF,TGCAGCGTTACCGGGTCTGGCACAGATACGCAGTATTTT
NA,TRBV5-6,NA,TRBJ2-1,CASSFGISYNEQFF,TGTGCCAGCAGCTTTGGGATCTCCTACAATGAGCAGTTCTTC
NA,TRBV6-6,NA,TRBJ1-5,CASSYPSGNQPQHF,TGTGCCAGCAGTTATCCGAGTGGCAATCAGCCCCAGCATTTT
NA,TRBV6-5,NA,TRBJ1-2,CASAETGAYGYTF,TGTGCCAGCGCTGAGACAGGAGCCTACGGCTACACCTTC
TRBD1,TRBV13,NA,TRBJ2-2,CASSLARTGANTGELFF,TGTGCCAGCAGCTTAGCCCGGACAGGGGCGAACACCGGGGAGCTGTTTTTT
NA,TRBV30,NA,TRBJ1-5,CAWSVAENQPQHF,TGTGCCTGGAGTGTGGCAGAGAATCAGCCCCAGCATTTT